The clone carrying this TCR beta chain was recorded many times. Unique molecular identifiers were used to barcode this TCRbeta library. TCRdb re-called the PCR reads through MiXCR, storing one row per CDR3 protein. Among about 600,000 distinct CDR3 sequences, about 11% were seen once, and the ten largest hold roughly 4%. The data stem from a study of T-cell reconstitution after alpha-beta-depleted transplantation in children. Trimming pared 4 bases from V and 9 bases from J, leaving 16 bases between. The CDR3 loop spans 14 amino acids. In germline, CDR1 is SGHTA, CDR2 FQGTGA. This chain joins TRBV7-3 and TRBJ2-1; D unclear. Source: PBMCs from the stem cell graft donor, taken from the stem cell graft. The sequence was collected from a human donor who donated a stem cell graft to a child with acute myeloid leukemia. CDR3 amino acids: CASSSGFTVSEQFF. The CDR3 DNA sequence: TGTGCCAGCAGCTCCGGGTTTACAGTCAGTGAGCAGTTCTTC.